This T cell receptor (beta chain) originates from a study of T cells in Graves' hyperthyroidism and ophthalmopathy. Study findings and constraints: Most clonotypes expanded in thyroid above 0.001 were likewise present in blood.

The investigators amplified TCR beta CDR3 regions from RNA transcripts. Primed by the HTBI set, a first-round RT-PCR was run on the TCR CDR3. One entry per CDR3 protein, called by TCRdb with MiXCR from the multiplex PCR reads. The repertoire includes approximately 720,000 distinct CDR3 sequences, around 20% of them detected once, and 16% sits in the top ten. Any symptoms of ophthalmopathy came after the first hyperthyroidism diagnosis, from which the blood sample dates. The table lists this clonotype with a few counts. What it recognizes is unknown. CDR3 length equals 14 residues. The V gene lost 4 bases and the J gene lost 5 bases, with 16 bases spanning the gap. Germline V gene data show CDR1 as SGHKS and CDR2 as YYEKEE (reference sequence).

What was sequenced was blood. The V and J genes are TRBV5-5 and TRBJ2-7; D is possibly TRBD2 (5 bases). The receptor comes from a woman aged 45-59 years with Graves' hyperthyroidism that later progressed to Graves' ophthalmopathy. The CDR3 sequence is CASSPPGLIHEQYF. The CDR3 DNA is TGTGCCAGCAGCCCACCCGGACTGATCCACGAGCAGTACTTC. The whole variable domain, filled in from reference TRBV5-5 and TRBJ2-7, reads DAGVTQSPTHLIKTRGQQVTLRCSPISGHKSVSWYQQVLGQGPQFIFQYYEKEERGRGNFPDRFSARQFPNYSSELNVNALLLGDSALYLCASSPPGLIHEQYFGPGTRLTVT.